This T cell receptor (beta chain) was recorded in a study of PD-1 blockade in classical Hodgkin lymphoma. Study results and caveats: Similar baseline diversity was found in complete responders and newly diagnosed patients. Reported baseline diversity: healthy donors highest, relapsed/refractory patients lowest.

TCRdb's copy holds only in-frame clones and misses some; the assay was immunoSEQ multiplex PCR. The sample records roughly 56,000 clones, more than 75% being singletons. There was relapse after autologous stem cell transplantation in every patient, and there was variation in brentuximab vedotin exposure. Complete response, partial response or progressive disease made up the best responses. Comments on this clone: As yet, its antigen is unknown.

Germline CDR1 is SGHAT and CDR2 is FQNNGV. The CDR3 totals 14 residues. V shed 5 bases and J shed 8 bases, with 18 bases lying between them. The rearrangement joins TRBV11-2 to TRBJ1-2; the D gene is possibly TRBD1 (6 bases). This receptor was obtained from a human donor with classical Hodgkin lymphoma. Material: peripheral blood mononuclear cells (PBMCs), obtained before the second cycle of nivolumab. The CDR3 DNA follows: TGTGCCAGCAGCGCTCCCGGGACAAGGGACGGCTACACCTTC. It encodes CASSAPGTRDGYTF.